This record concerns one T cell receptor beta chain sequence. The CDR3 loop spans 13 amino acids. V was clipped by 0 bases and J by 6 bases, with 6 bases between them. Germline V lookup: CDR1 PRHDT, CDR2 FYEKMQ (reference sequence). The entry originates in a study of OX40 agonist ivuxolimab in advanced cancers. Looking at the study overall: Dose-escalation patients suffered from hepatocellular carcinoma, melanoma, renal cell or head and neck cancer. From roughly 23 to 85 years was the age range, with a mean of around 56 years, and nearly 85% were male.

Here immunoSEQ multiplex PCR was the method, and the copy in TCRdb shows in-frame clones only, minus some. The table shows 70,000 to 75,000 clones, with around 81% occurring only once. This sequence originates from an adult with an advanced solid tumor such as melanoma, head and neck, liver or kidney cancer. V gene TRBV13 combines with J gene TRBJ2-1, with unresolved D. Sample: CD4+ or CD8+ T cells sorted from blood, taken in a trial of the OX40 agonist ivuxolimab. The CDR3 DNA reads as TGTGCCAGCAGCTTAGGGGTTAGCAATGAGCAGTTCTTC. The encoded protein is CASSLGVSNEQFF.